Described below is a single T cell receptor beta chain sequence and its context. The CDR3 sequence is 15 residues long. Germline assignment: CDR1 PRHDT and CDR2 FYEKMQ (reference sequence). Trimming stripped 3 bases from V and 1 base from J, with 10 bases between. This sample was taken from a study of blood T cell repertoires in COVID-19. Sequencing was performed with immunoSEQ multiplex PCR; in TCRdb, only in-frame clones are kept and a portion is missing. The sample lists 300,000 to 400,000 clones; more than 80% were seen once. The gene calls are TRBV13 and TRBJ1-3; D unresolved. The sequence derives from a woman aged 25 to 39 with COVID-19, enrolled during active disease. Sequences were obtained from peripheral blood. The CDR3 nucleotides read TGTGCCAGCAGCTTTTCAGTGAGGTCTGGAAACACCATATATTTT. Translation: CASSFSVRSGNTIYF.